This T cell receptor (beta chain) was retrieved from a study of regulatory T cells. Primers: 52 TRBV forward and 13 TRBJ reverse. Profiled with immunoSEQ multiplex PCR; TCRdb holds only in-frame clones, not every one. The sample shows 20,000 or so clones, 93% of them seen only once. Patients aged 2 to 39 years had fewer naive and more memory CD4+ and CD8+ T cells. CDR3 size: 16 residues. The germline V gene encodes CDR1 ENHRY and CDR2 SYGVKD. With 2 bases removed from V and 4 bases from J, the gap between germline ends came to 18 bases. This clone was recorded once. The sequence was collected from a child aged 2 to 10 with CD3G deficiency. Sequenced input: CD8+ T cells sorted from blood. The V gene is TRBV10-3, the J gene TRBJ2-7; possible D gene TRBD2, 6 bases. CDR3 sequence reads: CAISEGGPSEGYEQYF. As DNA, the CDR3 is TGTGCCATCAGTGAGGGGGGTCCTAGCGAAGGTTACGAGCAGTACTTC.